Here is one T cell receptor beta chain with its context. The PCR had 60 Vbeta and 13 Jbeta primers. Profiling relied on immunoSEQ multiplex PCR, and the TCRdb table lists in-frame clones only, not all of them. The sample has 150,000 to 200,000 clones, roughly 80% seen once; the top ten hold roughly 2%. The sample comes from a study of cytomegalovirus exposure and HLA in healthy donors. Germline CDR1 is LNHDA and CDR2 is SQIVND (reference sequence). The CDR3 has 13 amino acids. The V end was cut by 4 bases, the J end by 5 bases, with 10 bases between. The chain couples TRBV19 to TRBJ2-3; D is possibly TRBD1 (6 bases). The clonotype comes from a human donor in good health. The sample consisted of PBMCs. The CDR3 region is CASSTGQRDTQYF. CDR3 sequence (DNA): TGTGCCAGTAGTACCGGACAGAGAGATACGCAGTATTTT.